These T cell receptor beta chains were read from a single sample in a study of T-cell reconstitution after alpha-beta-depleted transplantation in children. TCRdb re-called the PCR reads through MiXCR, storing one row per CDR3 protein. The data hold 330,000 or so distinct CDR3 sequences, with over 7.5% observed a single time. The sample in question was peripheral blood, obtained 360 days after TCRalphabeta/CD19-depleted stem cell transplant. Receptors were obtained from a female patient aged 2 to 10 who had a stem cell transplant for Fanconi anemia, so the T cells may come from the graft donor. Both conserved end residues are part of each CDR3. D genes are given only for firm matches. Clone sizes are given selectively: once, few, many, or a class where the clone is expanded.

j_call: TRBJ1-5
clone_size: few
v_call: TRBV7-8
d_call: .
cdr3_aa: CASSSHTGTGVNASQPQHF
cdr3_nt: TGTGCCAGCAGCTCTCATACCGGGACCGGAGTTAATGCTTCCCAGCCCCAGCATTTT

j_call: TRBJ2-7
clone_size: many
v_call: TRBV29-1
d_call: .
cdr3_aa: CSVGPKQAPTYEQYF
cdr3_nt: TGCAGCGTGGGACCGAAACAGGCCCCCACATACGAGCAGTACTTC

j_call: TRBJ2-1
clone_size: few
v_call: TRBV28
d_call: TRBD1
cdr3_aa: CASNKPGQGYNEQFF
cdr3_nt: TGTGCCAGCAACAAACCGGGACAGGGGTACAATGAGCAGTTCTTC

j_call: TRBJ1-3
clone_size: .
v_call: TRBV29-1
d_call: .
cdr3_aa: CSGRQSSGNTIYF
cdr3_nt: TGCAGCGGGAGACAGAGCTCTGGAAACACCATATATTTT

j_call: TRBJ1-2
clone_size: .
v_call: TRBV13
d_call: .
cdr3_aa: CASSSPGSGYTF
cdr3_nt: TGTGCCAGCAGCTCCCCGGGGAGTGGCTACACCTTC

j_call: TRBJ1-1
clone_size: many
v_call: TRBV5-5
d_call: .
cdr3_aa: CASSLNEAFF
cdr3_nt: TGTGCCAGCAGCCTGAACGAAGCTTTCTTT

j_call: TRBJ2-7
clone_size: many
v_call: TRBV5-1
d_call: .
cdr3_aa: CASSFGQSSYEQYF
cdr3_nt: TGCGCCAGCAGCTTCGGACAGTCTTCCTACGAGCAGTACTTC

j_call: TRBJ1-1
clone_size: many
v_call: TRBV7-9
d_call: .
cdr3_aa: CASSQTWGANTEAFF
cdr3_nt: TGTGCCAGCAGCCAGACATGGGGGGCGAACACTGAAGCTTTCTTT

j_call: TRBJ2-2
clone_size: many
v_call: TRBV5-6
d_call: TRBD1
cdr3_aa: CASSPGDRGNTGELFF
cdr3_nt: TGTGCCAGCAGCCCTGGGGACAGGGGAAACACCGGGGAGCTGTTTTTT

j_call: TRBJ2-3
clone_size: many
v_call: TRBV12-3/TRBV12-4
d_call: TRBD2
cdr3_aa: CASSPLAGAGTDTQYF
cdr3_nt: TGTGCCAGCAGTCCCCTAGCGGGAGCTGGGACAGATACGCAGTATTTT

j_call: TRBJ2-1
clone_size: many
v_call: TRBV5-1
d_call: TRBD2
cdr3_aa: CASSLVAGDYNEQFF
cdr3_nt: TGCGCCAGCAGCCTAGTAGCGGGAGACTACAATGAGCAGTTCTTC

j_call: TRBJ1-1
clone_size: .
v_call: TRBV2
d_call: .
cdr3_aa: CASSERHLKADRGAFF
cdr3_nt: TGTGCCAGCAGTGAAAGGCATCTTAAAGCAGACCGGGGGGCTTTCTTT

j_call: TRBJ2-5
clone_size: many
v_call: TRBV29-1
d_call: TRBD2
cdr3_aa: CSGGLAGGPQETQYF
cdr3_nt: TGCAGCGGTGGACTAGCGGGAGGACCCCAAGAGACCCAGTACTTC

j_call: TRBJ2-1
clone_size: .
v_call: TRBV11-3
d_call: TRBD2
cdr3_aa: CASSPGGPGVDEQFF
cdr3_nt: TGTGCCAGCAGCCCGGGGGGGCCTGGAGTAGATGAGCAGTTCTTC

j_call: TRBJ1-1
clone_size: many
v_call: TRBV6-1
d_call: .
cdr3_aa: CASSSPGFVNTEAFF
cdr3_nt: TGTGCCAGCAGTAGCCCCGGGTTTGTGAACACTGAAGCTTTCTTT

j_call: TRBJ2-1
clone_size: many
v_call: TRBV9
d_call: .
cdr3_aa: CASSPDPLPNNEQFF
cdr3_nt: TGTGCCAGCAGCCCTGACCCCCTCCCTAACAATGAGCAGTTCTTC

j_call: TRBJ2-3
clone_size: many
v_call: TRBV6-1
d_call: TRBD2
cdr3_aa: CASSLKGRGSGTDTQYF
cdr3_nt: TGTGCCAGCAGTCTAAAGGGGCGCGGGAGCGGCACAGATACGCAGTATTTT

j_call: TRBJ1-1
clone_size: few
v_call: TRBV10-1
d_call: .
cdr3_aa: CASRRDLGNTEAFF
cdr3_nt: TGCGCCAGCAGAAGGGACCTGGGGAACACTGAAGCTTTCTTT

j_call: TRBJ1-1
clone_size: few
v_call: TRBV20-1
d_call: .
cdr3_aa: CSAEAWGNTEAFF
cdr3_nt: TGCAGTGCCGAAGCTTGGGGGAACACTGAAGCTTTCTTT

j_call: TRBJ1-2
clone_size: few
v_call: TRBV28
d_call: .
cdr3_aa: CASSNKLPSYTF
cdr3_nt: TGTGCCAGCAGTAACAAATTACCAAGCTACACCTTC